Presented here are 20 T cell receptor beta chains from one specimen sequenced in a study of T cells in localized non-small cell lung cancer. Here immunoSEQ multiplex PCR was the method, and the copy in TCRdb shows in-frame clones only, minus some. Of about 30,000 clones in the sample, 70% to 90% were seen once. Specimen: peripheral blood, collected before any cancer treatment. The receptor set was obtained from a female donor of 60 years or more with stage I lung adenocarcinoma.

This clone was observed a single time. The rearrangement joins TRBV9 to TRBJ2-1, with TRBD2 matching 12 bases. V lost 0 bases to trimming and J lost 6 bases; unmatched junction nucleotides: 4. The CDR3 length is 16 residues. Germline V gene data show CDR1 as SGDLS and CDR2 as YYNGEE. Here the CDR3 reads CASSVDLAGGINEQFF. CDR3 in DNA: TGTGCCAGCAGCGTAGATCTAGCGGGAGGGATCAATGAGCAGTTCTTC.

In DNA, the CDR3 is TGTGCCAGCAGCCTAAACACCGGCTACGAGCAGTACTTC. Its translation: CASSLNTGYEQYF. This chain links TRBV11-2 with TRBJ2-7; D unresolved. The germline V gene encodes CDR1 SGHAT and CDR2 FQNNGV. The CDR3 consists of 13 residues. Trimming removed 5 bases at V and 3 bases at J, with 11 bases between.

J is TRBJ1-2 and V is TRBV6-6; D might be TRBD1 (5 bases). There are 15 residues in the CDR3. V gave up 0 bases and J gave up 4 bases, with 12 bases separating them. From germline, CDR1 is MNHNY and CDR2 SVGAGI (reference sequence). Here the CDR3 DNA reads TGTGCCAGCAGTTACTCGGGGGGGGAAGGCTATGGCTACACCTTC. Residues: CASSYSGGEGYGYTF.

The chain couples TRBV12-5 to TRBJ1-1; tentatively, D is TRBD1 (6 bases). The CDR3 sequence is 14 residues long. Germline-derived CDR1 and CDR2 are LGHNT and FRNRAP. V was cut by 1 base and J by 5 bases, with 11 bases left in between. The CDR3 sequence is CASGLDGGRTEAFF. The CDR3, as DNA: TGTGCTAGTGGTTTGGACGGGGGGCGAACTGAAGCTTTCTTT.

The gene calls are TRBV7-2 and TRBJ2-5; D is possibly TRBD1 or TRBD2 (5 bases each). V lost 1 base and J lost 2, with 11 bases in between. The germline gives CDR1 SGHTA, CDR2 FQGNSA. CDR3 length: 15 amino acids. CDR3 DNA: TGTGCCAGCAGCTTAGGCCCCGGGACGCAAGAGACCCAGTACTTC. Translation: CASSLGPGTQETQYF.

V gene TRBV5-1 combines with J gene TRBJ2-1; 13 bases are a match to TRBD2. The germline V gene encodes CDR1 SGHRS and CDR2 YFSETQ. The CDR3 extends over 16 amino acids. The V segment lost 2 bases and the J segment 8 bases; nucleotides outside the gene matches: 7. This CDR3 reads CASSFSRTSGSHEQFF. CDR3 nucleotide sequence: TGCGCCAGCAGCTTCTCGCGGACTAGCGGGAGCCATGAGCAGTTCTTC.

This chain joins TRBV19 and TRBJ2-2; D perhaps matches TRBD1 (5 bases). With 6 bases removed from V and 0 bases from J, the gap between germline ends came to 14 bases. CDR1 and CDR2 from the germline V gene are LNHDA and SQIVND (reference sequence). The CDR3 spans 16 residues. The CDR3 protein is CASRHADTSNTGELFF. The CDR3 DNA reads TGTGCCAGTAGACATGCGGACACCTCGAACACCGGGGAGCTGTTTTTT. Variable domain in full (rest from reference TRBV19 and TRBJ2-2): DGGITQSPKYLFRKEGQNVTLSCEQNLNHDAMYWYRQDPGQGLRLIYYSQIVNDFQKGDIAEGYSVSREKKESFPLTVTSAQKNPTAFYLCASRHADTSNTGELFFGEGSRLTVL.

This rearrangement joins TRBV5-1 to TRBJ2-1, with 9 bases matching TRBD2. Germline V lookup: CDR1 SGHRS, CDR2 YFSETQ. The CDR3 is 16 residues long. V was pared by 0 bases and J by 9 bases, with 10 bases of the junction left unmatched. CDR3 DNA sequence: TGCGCCAGCAGCTTGGTTGCTAGCGGGGCCTCCAGTGAGCAGTTCTTC. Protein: CASSLVASGASSEQFF.

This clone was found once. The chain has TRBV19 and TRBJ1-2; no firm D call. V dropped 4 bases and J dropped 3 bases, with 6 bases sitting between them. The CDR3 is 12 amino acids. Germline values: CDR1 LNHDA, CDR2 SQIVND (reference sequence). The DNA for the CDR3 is TGTGCCAGTAGTAACCGGGACTATGGCTACACCTTC. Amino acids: CASSNRDYGYTF.

The CDR3 is CATGKGTLGGYTF. The DNA for the CDR3 is TGTGCCACCGGGAAGGGGACCCTCGGTGGCTACACCTTC. The chain joins TRBV15 to TRBJ1-2; possibly TRBD1 for D (5 bases). The CDR3 has 13 amino acids. The V gene lost 8 bases and the J gene lost 7 bases, with 17 bases spanning the gap. Germline CDR1 LNHNV, CDR2 YYDKDF (reference sequence).

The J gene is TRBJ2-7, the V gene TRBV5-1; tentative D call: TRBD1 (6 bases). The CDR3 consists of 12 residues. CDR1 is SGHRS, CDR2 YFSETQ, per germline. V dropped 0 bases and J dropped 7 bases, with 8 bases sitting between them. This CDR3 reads CASSLAGQEQYF. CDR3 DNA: TGCGCCAGCAGCTTGGCCGGACAGGAGCAGTACTTC.

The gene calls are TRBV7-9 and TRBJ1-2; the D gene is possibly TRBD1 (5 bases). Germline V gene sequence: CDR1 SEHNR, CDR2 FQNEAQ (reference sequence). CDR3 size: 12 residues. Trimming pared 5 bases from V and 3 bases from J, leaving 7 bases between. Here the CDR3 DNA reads TGTGCCAGCAGCGACAGCGACTATGGCTACACCTTC. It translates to CASSDSDYGYTF.

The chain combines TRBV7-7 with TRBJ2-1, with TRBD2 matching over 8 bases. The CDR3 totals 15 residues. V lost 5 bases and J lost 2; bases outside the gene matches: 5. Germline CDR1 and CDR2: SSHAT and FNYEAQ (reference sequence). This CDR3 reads CASSPRGGTYNEQFF. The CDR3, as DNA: TGTGCCAGCAGCCCACGGGGGGGAACCTACAATGAGCAGTTCTTC.

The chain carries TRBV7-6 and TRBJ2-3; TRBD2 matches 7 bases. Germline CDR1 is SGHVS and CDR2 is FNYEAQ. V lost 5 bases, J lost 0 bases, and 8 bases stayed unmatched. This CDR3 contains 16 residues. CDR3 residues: CASSALGGTSTDTQYF. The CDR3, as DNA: TGTGCCAGCAGCGCACTGGGGGGGACTAGCACAGATACGCAGTATTTT.

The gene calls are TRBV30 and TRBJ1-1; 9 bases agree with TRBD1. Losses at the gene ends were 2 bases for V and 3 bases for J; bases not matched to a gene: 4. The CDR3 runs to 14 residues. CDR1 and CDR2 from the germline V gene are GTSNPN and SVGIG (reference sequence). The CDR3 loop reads CAWSKRDRDTEAFF. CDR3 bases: TGTGCCTGGAGTAAAAGGGACAGGGACACTGAAGCTTTCTTT.

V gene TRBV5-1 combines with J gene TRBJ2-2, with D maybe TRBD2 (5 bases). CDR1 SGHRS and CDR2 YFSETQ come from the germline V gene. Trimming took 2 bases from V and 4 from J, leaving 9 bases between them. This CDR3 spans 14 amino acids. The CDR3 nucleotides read TGCGCCAGCAGCTTCCTAGAGGGCACCGGGGAGCTGTTTTTT. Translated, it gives CASSFLEGTGELFF.

The CDR3 DNA is TGTGCCAGCAGTGAAGCCGTAGCTAACTATGGCTACACCTTC. The encoded protein is CASSEAVANYGYTF. This chain connects TRBV2 to TRBJ1-2; D not resolved. This CDR3 spans 14 amino acids. Trimming pared 0 bases from V and 0 bases from J, leaving 5 bases between. The germline V gene has CDR1 SNHLY and CDR2 FYNNEI.

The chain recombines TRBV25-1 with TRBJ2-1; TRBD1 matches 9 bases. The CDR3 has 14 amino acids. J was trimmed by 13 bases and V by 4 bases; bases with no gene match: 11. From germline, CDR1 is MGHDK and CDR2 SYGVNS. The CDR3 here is CASSGISGQGRQFF. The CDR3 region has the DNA TGTGCCAGCAGTGGTATTTCGGGACAGGGAAGACAGTTCTTC.

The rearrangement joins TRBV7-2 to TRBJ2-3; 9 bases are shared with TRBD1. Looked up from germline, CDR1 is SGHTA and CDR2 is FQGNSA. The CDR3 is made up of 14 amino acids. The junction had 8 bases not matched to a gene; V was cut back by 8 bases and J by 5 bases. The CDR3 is CASEQGADIDTQYF. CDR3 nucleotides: TGTGCCAGCGAACAGGGGGCCGACATAGATACGCAGTATTTT.

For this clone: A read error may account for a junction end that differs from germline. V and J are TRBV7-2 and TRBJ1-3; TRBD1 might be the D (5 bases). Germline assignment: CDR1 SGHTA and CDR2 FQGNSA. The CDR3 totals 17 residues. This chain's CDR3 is CASSLGVLGGSGNTIYF. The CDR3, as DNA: TGTGCCAGCAGTTTAGGGGTTTTGGGGGGCTCTGGAAACACCATATATTTT.